One sample yielded the 27 T cell receptor beta chains listed below, sequenced in a study of T cells in localized non-small cell lung cancer. Measured with immunoSEQ multiplex PCR; TCRdb has only the in-frame clones, and not every one. The sample includes approximately 43,000 clones, about 86% of them seen just once. The sample here was peripheral blood, taken before any cancer treatment. The source of these receptors is a woman between 18 and 55 years old with stage III lung adenocarcinoma.

The chain recombines TRBV2 with TRBJ2-7; 9 nucleotides match TRBD1. Looked up from germline, CDR1 is SNHLY and CDR2 is FYNNEI. The V segment lost 7 bases and the J segment 3 bases; nucleotides outside the gene matches: 4. The CDR3 runs to 13 residues. CDR3 in amino acids: CASMRDRDYEQYF. CDR3 coding DNA: TGTGCCAGCATGCGGGACAGGGACTACGAGCAGTACTTC.

The chain combines TRBV2 with TRBJ2-5, with D hard to call. Germline V gives CDR1 SNHLY, CDR2 FYNNEI. Trimming removed 10 bases from V and 9 bases from J, with 21 bases in between. This CDR3 contains 13 residues. CDR3 DNA sequence: TGTGCCAAGGCAACAGTAGACCCCGAGGCCCAGTACTTC. This translates into CAKATVDPEAQYF.

In DNA form, the CDR3 reads TGCGCCAGCAGCCTAGGACAGGGAAAAGAGACCCAGTACTTC. It yields the protein CASSLGQGKETQYF. This chain links TRBV5-1 with TRBJ2-5; 8 bases match TRBD1. The CDR3 totals 14 residues. CDR1 and CDR2 (germline): SGHRS, YFSETQ. The J segment lost 3 bases and the V segment lost 4 bases, leaving 5 bases of the junction unmatched.

This sequence joins TRBV7-2 and TRBJ2-2; D remains ambiguous. There are 16 residues in the CDR3. From germline, CDR1 is SGHTA and CDR2 FQGNSA. V shed 7 bases and J shed 2 bases, with 17 bases lying between them. CDR3 coding DNA: TGTGCCAGCAAACCTCCTGGGGATCCAAACACCGGGGAGCTGTTTTTT. Translating it yields CASKPPGDPNTGELFF. Combining the CDR3 with reference TRBV7-2 and TRBJ2-2 gives the whole variable domain GAGVSQSPSNKVTEKGKDVELRCDPISGHTALYWYRQSLGQGLEFLIYFQGNSAPDKSGLPSDRFSAERTGGSVSTLTIQRTQQEDSAVYLCASKPPGDPNTGELFFGEGSRLTVL.

The chain links TRBV19 to TRBJ2-6; perhaps TRBD2 as D (5 bases). This CDR3 region has 17 residues. V was cut by 3 bases and J by 4 bases, with 16 bases left in between. Germline values: CDR1 LNHDA, CDR2 SQIVND (reference sequence). In DNA, the CDR3 is TGTGCCAGTAGTATTCGAACTCAGTCGGGGGGGGCCAACGTCCTGACTTTC. This encodes CASSIRTQSGGANVLTF.

This clone was counted only a few times. The sample holds other DNA sequences that translate to the same CDR3. The V gene is TRBV6-1, the J gene TRBJ1-2; D perhaps matches TRBD1 (5 bases). CDR1 and CDR2 from the germline V gene are MNHNS and SASEGT. V was trimmed by 3 bases and J by 2 bases, leaving 13 bases between them. CDR3 size: 15 residues. For the CDR3, the DNA is TGTGCCAGCAGTGAGGGACCGGGACGGAACTATGGCTACACCTTC. Translation: CASSEGPGRNYGYTF.

J is TRBJ1-1 and V is TRBV6-5, with 8 positions matching TRBD1. Germline CDR1 MNHEY, CDR2 SVGAGI. This CDR3 is 13 amino acids long. Trimming removed 6 bases from V and 4 bases from J; junction bases left unmatched: 4. This chain's CDR3 is CASSQDRGTEAFF. The CDR3 DNA is TGTGCCAGCAGCCAAGACAGGGGCACTGAAGCTTTCTTT.

The rearrangement uses TRBV6-1 and TRBJ1-1; D gene uncertain. V was clipped by 6 bases and J by 2 bases, with 10 bases between them. In germline, CDR1 is MNHNS, CDR2 SASEGT. This CDR3 is 13 amino acids long. In nucleotides, the CDR3 is TGTGCCAGCAGACTTGCGTTCAACACTGAAGCTTTCTTT. This gives the protein CASRLAFNTEAFF.

V and J are TRBV10-3 and TRBJ1-1; TRBD1 might be the D (6 bases). The CDR3 spans 14 residues. CDR1 is ENHRY, CDR2 SYGVKD, per germline. V was shortened by 9 bases and J by 7 bases, with 21 bases between the two germline ends. In nucleotides, the CDR3 is TGTGCCATACACCGGGACACCGAGATAGGTGAAGCTTTCTTT. As protein: CAIHRDTEIGEAFF.

The CDR3 DNA sequence: TGTGCCAGCAGTGAAGTCGGGGGTGGTTATCAGCCCCAGCATTTT. The encoded protein is CASSEVGGGYQPQHF. This chain uses TRBV6-1 with TRBJ1-5, with D perhaps matching TRBD1 (5 bases). The CDR3 extends over 15 amino acids. Looked up from germline, CDR1 is MNHNS and CDR2 is SASEGT. Trimming removed 1 base from V and 5 bases from J, with 12 bases in between.

The V and J genes are TRBV2 and TRBJ2-3; D uncertain. CDR3 length: 14 amino acids. The V gene lost 5 bases and the J gene lost 1 base, with 10 bases spanning the gap. The germline V gene has CDR1 SNHLY and CDR2 FYNNEI. CDR3 sequence (DNA): TGTGCCAGCAGTCCCATGGGCCGCACAGATACGCAGTATTTT. Translating it yields CASSPMGRTDTQYF.

The rearrangement joins TRBV28 to TRBJ2-7; tentatively, D is TRBD1 (5 bases). In germline, CDR1 is MDHEN, CDR2 SYDVKM. V was shortened by 3 bases and J by 5 bases, with 11 bases between the two germline ends. CDR3 length: 13 residues. The CDR3 is CASSLGPWHEQYF. The CDR3 DNA reads as TGTGCCAGCAGTTTGGGGCCGTGGCACGAGCAGTACTTC.

The rearrangement uses TRBV12-5 and TRBJ2-2; D gene ambiguous. With 1 base removed from V and 3 bases from J, the gap between germline ends came to 0 bases. From germline, CDR1 is LGHNT and CDR2 FRNRAP. The CDR3 length is 12 residues. CDR3 in amino acids: CASGLDTGELFF. The CDR3 DNA is TGTGCTAGTGGTTTGGACACCGGGGAGCTGTTTTTT.

The chain is built from TRBV7-9 and TRBJ2-7, with a tentative D call TRBD1 (6 bases). The CDR3 has 15 residues. The V and J ends lost 0 bases and 6 bases respectively, with 15 bases between them. The germline V gene encodes CDR1 SEHNR and CDR2 FQNEAQ (reference sequence). This CDR3 reads CASSLAQGITGEQYF. The CDR3 DNA reads TGTGCCAGCAGCTTAGCGCAGGGGATCACGGGCGAGCAGTACTTC.

J is TRBJ2-1 and V is TRBV19; D remains ambiguous. The CDR3 spans 15 residues. The V end was cut by 3 bases, the J end by 2 bases, with 11 bases between. The germline V gene has CDR1 LNHDA and CDR2 SQIVND (reference sequence). DNA of the CDR3: TGTGCCAGTAGTATCTCGTCGGACGCCTACAATGAGCAGTTCTTC. As protein: CASSISSDAYNEQFF.

This sequence joins TRBV6-6 and TRBJ2-3; D is unresolved. Trimming removed 0 bases from V and 5 bases from J, with 9 bases in between. The CDR3 is 14 amino acids. CDR1 is MNHNY, CDR2 SVGAGI, per germline (reference sequence). The CDR3 coding sequence is TGTGCCAGCAGTTACTCGGAAGGGCGAGATACGCAGTATTTT. Translation gives CASSYSEGRDTQYF.

V and J are TRBV30 and TRBJ1-1; D is unresolved. Germline CDR1 reads GTSNPN; CDR2 reads SVGIG (reference sequence). The CDR3 is 15 amino acids. The ends were cut back, 5 bases at V and 5 bases at J, with 21 bases in the middle. CDR3 sequence reads: CAWDNGPPGRTEAFF. CDR3 nucleotides: TGTGCCTGGGATAATGGTCCTCCCGGGAGGACTGAAGCTTTCTTT.

The V gene is TRBV21-1, the J gene TRBJ1-1; TRBD1 is taken as the D call from the table, unchecked against the DNA. TRBV21-1 is labeled a pseudogene. This CDR3 is 14 amino acids long. CDR3 in amino acids: CANSLEQMNTEAFF. The CDR3 DNA reads as TGTGCCAACTCACTTGAACAGATGAACACTGAAGCTTTCTTT.

V and J are TRBV5-1 and TRBJ2-3; a possible D gene is TRBD2 (6 bases). The CDR3 runs 16 residues. Germline CDR1 reads SGHRS; CDR2 reads YFSETQ. Trimming left V 0 bases short and J 2 bases short, with 13 bases between. CDR3 nucleotide sequence: TGCGCCAGCAGCTTGGGTGTCGGGAGACACACAGATACGCAGTATTTT. Translation gives CASSLGVGRHTDTQYF.

The genes are TRBV6-1 and TRBJ1-1, with 9 nucleotides matching TRBD1. This CDR3 region has 13 residues. Germline V lookup: CDR1 MNHNS, CDR2 SASEGT. V lost 4 bases to trimming and J lost 12 bases; unmatched junction nucleotides: 9. The CDR3 reads CASSAIRQGETFF. The CDR3 DNA reads TGTGCCAGCAGTGCTATACGACAGGGGGAAACTTTCTTT.

The gene calls are TRBV12-5 and TRBJ1-2; weak D call: TRBD1 (6 bases). Trimming took off 5 bases at V and 5 bases at J, with 12 bases between the two ends. The CDR3 spans 13 residues. Germline-derived CDR1 and CDR2 are LGHNT and FRNRAP. The CDR3 region has the DNA TGTGCTAGTGGTGACAGGTATCTGTATGGCTACACCTTC. Its translation: CASGDRYLYGYTF.

This chain uses TRBV2 with TRBJ1-3, with D unresolved. The CDR3 has 14 amino acids. Germline V gene lookup returns CDR1 SNHLY and CDR2 FYNNEI. The V gene lost 2 bases and the J gene lost 2 bases, with 7 bases spanning the gap. CDR3 bases: TGTGCCAGCAGTGAATATGGGGCTGGAAACACCATATATTTT. It codes for CASSEYGAGNTIYF.

The V gene is TRBV6-1, the J gene TRBJ1-1; D is perhaps TRBD1 (5 bases). This CDR3 has 12 amino acids. Trimming left V 7 bases short and J 1 base short, with 7 bases between. CDR1 MNHNS and CDR2 SASEGT come from the germline V gene. The CDR3 region has the DNA TGTGCCAGCACCAGGGCGAACACTGAAGCTTTCTTT. Residues: CASTRANTEAFF.

This chain links TRBV5-4 with TRBJ2-7; the match to TRBD1 covers 9 bases. CDR3 length equals 17 residues. CDR1 is SGHNT, CDR2 YYREEE, per germline (reference sequence). The trim removed 0 bases at V and 5 bases at J, leaving 12 bases unmatched. The CDR3 nucleotides read TGTGCCAGCAGCTTGGCCGGGGCACAGGGGGCTACGGACGAGCAGTACTTC. It translates to CASSLAGAQGATDEQYF.

This rearrangement joins TRBV6-5 to TRBJ2-7; perhaps TRBD1 as D (5 bases). Germline V lookup: CDR1 MNHEY, CDR2 SVGAGI. The germline V and J ends were trimmed by 4 bases and 4 bases, with 11 bases remaining between them. The CDR3 extends over 13 amino acids. The CDR3: CASSLSGLYEQYF. The CDR3 DNA follows: TGTGCCAGCAGTTTATCAGGGTTGTACGAGCAGTACTTC.

The genes are TRBV14 and TRBJ1-2; TRBD1 might be the D (6 bases). This CDR3 spans 14 amino acids. V lost 4 bases, J lost 8 bases, and 17 bases lay in between. In germline, CDR1 is SGHDN, CDR2 FVKESK. DNA of the CDR3: TGTGCCAGCAGCCCCGGAGGGGGAAGGGCGGGCTACACCTTC. It yields the protein CASSPGGGRAGYTF.

The chain carries TRBV29-1 and TRBJ1-4; D uncertain. With 4 bases removed from V and 5 bases from J, the gap between germline ends came to 11 bases. The CDR3 has 13 amino acids. In germline, CDR1 is SQVTM, CDR2 ANQGSEA. CDR3: CSVVDGGNEKLFF. The CDR3 coding sequence is TGCAGCGTTGTGGACGGAGGAAATGAAAAACTGTTTTTT.